The TCR beta chain described here comes from a study of monozygotic twins with inflammatory bowel disease. For each CDR3 protein, TCRdb gives one entry from its re-call of the 5' RACE reads, without DNA. The repertoire shows about 300,000 distinct CDR3 sequences; the top ten hold approximately 5.4%. Germline V CDR1 and CDR2: SGHTA, FQGNSA. CDR3 length: 14 residues. What was sequenced was blood. This sequence joins TRBV7-2 and TRBJ1-2; the D call from TCRdb, TRBD1, cannot be confirmed without DNA. The sequence came from a human donor with ulcerative colitis or Crohn's disease, or a healthy co-twin of an affected twin (not recorded which). The CDR3 spells CASSLRTGFDGYTF.